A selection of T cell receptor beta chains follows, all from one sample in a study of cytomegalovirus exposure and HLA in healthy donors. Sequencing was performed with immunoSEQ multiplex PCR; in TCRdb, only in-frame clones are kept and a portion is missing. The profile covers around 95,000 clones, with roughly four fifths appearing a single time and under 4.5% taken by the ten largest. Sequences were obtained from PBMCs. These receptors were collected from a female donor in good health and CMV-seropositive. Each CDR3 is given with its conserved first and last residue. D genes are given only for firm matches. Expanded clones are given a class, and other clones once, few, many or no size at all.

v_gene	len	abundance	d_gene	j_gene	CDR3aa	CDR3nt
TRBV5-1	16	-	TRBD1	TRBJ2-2	CASSLFGTANTGELFF	TGCGCCAGCAGCTTATTCGGGACAGCGAACACCGGGGAGCTGTTTTTT
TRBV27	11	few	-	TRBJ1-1	CASSFGRAAFF	TGTGCCAGCAGTTTCGGCAGGGCAGCTTTCTTT
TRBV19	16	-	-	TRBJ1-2	CASSIGLGRANYGYTF	TGTGCCAGTAGTATAGGATTAGGGAGAGCTAACTATGGCTACACCTTC
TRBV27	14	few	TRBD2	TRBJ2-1	CASSPWTSGNEQFF	TGTGCCAGCAGTCCCTGGACTAGCGGGAATGAGCAGTTCTTC
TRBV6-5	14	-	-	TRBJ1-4	CASSYRPGVEKLLF	TGTGCCAGCAGTTACCGTCCGGGGGTTGAAAAACTGCTTTTT
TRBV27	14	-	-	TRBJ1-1	CASSPGRGNTEAFF	TGTGCCAGCAGTCCTGGAAGGGGGAACACTGAAGCTTTCTTT
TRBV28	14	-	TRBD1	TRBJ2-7	CASSLWGQSYEQYF	TGTGCCAGCAGTTTATGGGGACAGTCCTACGAGCAGTACTTC
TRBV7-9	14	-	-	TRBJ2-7	CASSLDPISYEQYF	TGTGCCAGCAGCTTAGATCCCATCTCCTACGAGCAGTACTTC
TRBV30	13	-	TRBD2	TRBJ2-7	CASDGRGDSEQYF	TGTGCTTCCGATGGGCGGGGGGACTCCGAGCAGTACTTC
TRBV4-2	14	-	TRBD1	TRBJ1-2	CASSQGQANYGYTF	TGTGCCAGCAGCCAGGGACAGGCCAACTATGGCTACACCTTC
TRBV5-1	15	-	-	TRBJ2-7	CASSLGGVDTYEQYF	TGCGCCAGCAGCTTGGGGGGGGTGGACACTTACGAGCAGTACTTC
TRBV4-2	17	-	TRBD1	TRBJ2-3	CASSQDSATGMTDTQYF	TGTGCCAGCAGCCAAGATTCTGCGACAGGGATGACAGATACGCAGTATTTT
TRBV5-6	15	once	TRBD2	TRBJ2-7	CASSFSSGGPREQYF	TGTGCCAGCAGCTTTTCTAGCGGGGGGCCCCGCGAGCAGTACTTC
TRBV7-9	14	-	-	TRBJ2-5	CASSFRGGLETQYF	TGTGCCAGCAGCTTTAGGGGGGGGTTGGAGACCCAGTACTTC
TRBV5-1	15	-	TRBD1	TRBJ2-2	CASSTLQGSTGELFF	TGCGCCAGCAGCACCTTACAGGGGAGCACCGGGGAGCTGTTTTTT
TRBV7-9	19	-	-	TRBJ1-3	CASSTGGLGLFIQGNTIYF	TGTGCCAGCAGCACCGGGGGTCTCGGACTTTTTATTCAGGGAAACACCATATATTTT
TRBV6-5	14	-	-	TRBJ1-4	CASSYGRANEKLFF	TGTGCCAGCAGTTATGGCAGGGCTAATGAAAAACTGTTTTTT
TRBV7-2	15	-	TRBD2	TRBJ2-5	CASSLVSGSLETQYF	TGTGCCAGCAGCTTGGTTAGCGGGAGTTTGGAGACCCAGTACTTC
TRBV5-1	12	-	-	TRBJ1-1	CASSLSVGLAFF	TGCGCCAGCAGCTTGTCTGTAGGGCTAGCCTTCTTT
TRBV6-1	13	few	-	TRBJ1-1	CASSEYRDTEAFF	TGTGCCAGCAGTGAGTACAGGGACACTGAAGCTTTCTTT
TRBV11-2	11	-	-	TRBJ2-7	CASSANYEQYF	TGTGCCAGCAGCGCTAACTACGAGCAGTACTTC
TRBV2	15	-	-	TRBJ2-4	CASSELAGTKNIQYF	TGTGCCAGCAGTGAGCTGGCGGGGACCAAAAACATTCAGTACTTC
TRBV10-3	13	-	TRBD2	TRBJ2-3	CAIGSGGGDTQYF	TGTGCCATCGGCAGCGGGGGCGGAGATACGCAGTATTTT
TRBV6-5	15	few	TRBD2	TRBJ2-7	CASSYGWTRSDEQYF	TGTGCCAGCAGTTACGGTTGGACTAGGTCGGATGAGCAGTACTTC
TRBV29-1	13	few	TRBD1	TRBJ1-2	CSVEESQGGGYTF	TGCAGCGTTGAAGAGTCGCAGGGGGGTGGCTACACCTTC
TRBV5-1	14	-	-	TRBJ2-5	CASSIGQYQETQYF	TGCGCCAGCAGCATTGGGCAGTACCAAGAGACCCAGTACTTC
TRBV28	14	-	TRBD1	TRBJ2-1	CASSLGTGVNEQFF	TGTGCCAGCAGTTTGGGGACAGGGGTGAATGAGCAGTTCTTC
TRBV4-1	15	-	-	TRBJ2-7	CASSQDRDTSYEQYF	TGCGCCAGCAGCCAGGACCGGGACACTTCCTACGAGCAGTACTTC
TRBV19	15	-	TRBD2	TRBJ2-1	CASSRTSGRSSEQFF	TGTGCCAGTAGTAGGACTAGCGGGAGGTCTAGTGAGCAGTTCTTC
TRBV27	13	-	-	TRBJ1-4	CASSRATNEKLFF	TGTGCCAGCAGCCGAGCAACTAATGAAAAACTGTTTTTT
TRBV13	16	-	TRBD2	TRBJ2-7	CASSTPSGGASYEQYF	TGTGCCAGCAGCACCCCTAGCGGGGGGGCATCCTACGAGCAGTACTTC
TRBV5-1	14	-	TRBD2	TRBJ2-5	CASGTSGAQETQYF	TGCGCCAGCGGGACTAGCGGAGCCCAAGAGACCCAGTACTTC
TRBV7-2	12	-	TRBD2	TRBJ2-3	CASGPAGCTQYF	TGTGCCAGCGGTCCAGCGGGATGTACGCAGTATTTT
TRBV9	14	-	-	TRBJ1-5	CASGEGGSNQPQHF	TGTGCCAGCGGGGAGGGGGGAAGCAATCAGCCCCAGCATTTT
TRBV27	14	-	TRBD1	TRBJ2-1	CASSSGQLYNEQFF	TGTGCCAGCAGTTCGGGACAGCTGTACAATGAGCAGTTCTTC
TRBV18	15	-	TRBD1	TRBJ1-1	CASSLRTGGNTEAFF	TGTGCCAGCTCACTGAGGACAGGGGGGAACACTGAAGCTTTCTTT
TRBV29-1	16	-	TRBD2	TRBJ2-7	CSVEETSGGHTYEQYF	TGCAGCGTTGAAGAAACTAGCGGGGGGCATACCTACGAGCAGTACTTC
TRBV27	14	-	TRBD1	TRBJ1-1	CASSSHRGRPEAFF	TGTGCCAGCAGTTCGCACAGGGGGCGACCTGAAGCTTTCTTT
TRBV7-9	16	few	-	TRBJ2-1	CASSFAVALRHNEQFF	TGTGCCAGCAGCTTCGCGGTAGCGTTGAGGCACAATGAGCAGTTCTTC
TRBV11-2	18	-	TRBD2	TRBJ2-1	CASRRVVSGGDSYNEQFF	TGTGCCAGCAGACGTGTGGTTAGCGGGGGGGACTCCTACAATGAGCAGTTCTTC
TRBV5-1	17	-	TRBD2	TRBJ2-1	CASSLKRGKSSYNEQFF	TGCGCCAGCAGCCTGAAGCGGGGGAAGAGCTCCTACAATGAGCAGTTCTTC
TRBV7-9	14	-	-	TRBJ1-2	CASSATGTPYGYTF	TGTGCCAGCAGTGCAACAGGGACCCCGTATGGCTACACCTTC
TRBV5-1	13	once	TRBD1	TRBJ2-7	CASSRGQGNEQYF	TGCGCCAGCAGCCGGGGACAGGGGAACGAGCAGTACTTC
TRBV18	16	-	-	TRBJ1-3	CASSRPEGIYGNTIYF	TGTGCCAGCTCAAGACCCGAGGGAATATATGGAAACACCATATATTTT
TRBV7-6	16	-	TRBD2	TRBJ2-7	CASSLRTSGSPYEQYF	TGTGCCAGCAGCTTAAGGACTAGCGGGAGCCCCTACGAGCAGTACTTC
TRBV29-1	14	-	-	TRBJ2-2	CSVEDLGGRRELFF	TGCAGCGTTGAAGATCTGGGGGGGCGGCGGGAGCTGTTTTTT
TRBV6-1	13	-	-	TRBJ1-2	CASSFYRDYGYTF	TGTGCCAGCAGTTTTTACAGGGATTATGGCTACACCTTC
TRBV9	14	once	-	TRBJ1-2	CASSVAAGDYGYTF	TGTGCCAGCAGCGTAGCGGCAGGGGACTATGGCTACACCTTC
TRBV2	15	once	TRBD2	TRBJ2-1	CASIGREGSYNEQFF	TGTGCCAGCATTGGGCGGGAGGGCTCCTACAATGAGCAGTTCTTC
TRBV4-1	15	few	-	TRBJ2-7	CASSHVEDLFYEQYF	TGCGCCAGCAGCCACGTAGAGGATCTTTTCTACGAGCAGTACTTC
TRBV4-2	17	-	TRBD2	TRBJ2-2	CASSRGLAGVGTGELFF	TGTGCCAGCAGCCGGGGACTAGCGGGAGTTGGGACCGGGGAGCTGTTTTTT
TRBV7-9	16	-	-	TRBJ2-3	CASRSPTQKSTDTQYF	TGTGCCAGCAGAAGCCCTACACAGAAGAGCACAGATACGCAGTATTTT
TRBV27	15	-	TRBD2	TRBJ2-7	CASSSFSGRNYEQYF	TGTGCCAGCAGTTCCTTTAGCGGGAGAAACTACGAGCAGTACTTC
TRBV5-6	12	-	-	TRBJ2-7	CASRRGNYEQYF	TGTGCCAGCAGGAGGGGGAACTACGAGCAGTACTTC
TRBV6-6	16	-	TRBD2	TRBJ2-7	CASSTPDGGRAWEQYF	TGTGCCAGCAGTACGCCTGATGGCGGGAGGGCTTGGGAGCAGTACTTC
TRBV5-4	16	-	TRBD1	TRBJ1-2	CASSPGTVRPNYGYTF	TGTGCCAGCAGCCCCGGGACAGTTAGGCCCAACTATGGCTACACCTTC
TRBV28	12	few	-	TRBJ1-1	CASSLTRTEAFF	TGTGCCAGCAGCCTCACGAGGACTGAAGCTTTCTTT
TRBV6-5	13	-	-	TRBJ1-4	CASGNGGNEKLFF	TGTGCCAGCGGCAATGGGGGCAACGAAAAACTGTTTTTT
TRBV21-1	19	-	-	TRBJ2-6	CASSLRGLAGGPGANVLTF	TGTGCCAGCAGCCTAAGAGGGCTAGCGGGGGGTCCTGGGGCCAACGTCCTGACTTTC